The sequence of this T cell receptor (beta chain) was determined in a study of T cell responses to AZD1222 COVID-19 vaccine (dated by TCRdb to the early 2020s). Notes on the research overall: AZD1222 recipients whose second dose came at about 4 weeks and those whose second dose came at about 12 weeks were combined into one group, since spike-specific TCR depth and breadth did not differ between the two schedules. A total of 230 to 250 trial participants underwent TCR sequencing, of whom 207 had received two doses of AZD1222 and approximately 26 had received two doses of the MenACWY control vaccine. Trial participants were enrolled by age into 18-55, 56-69 and 70-plus year subgroups, with around 150, 28 and 57 TCR-sequenced participants respectively.

Compared with germline, V lacks 6 bases and J lacks 11 bases; bases without a gene match: 11. Its CDR3 holds 15 amino acids, cysteine through phenylalanine. Only CDR3 DNA is held: 45 bases, read in frame from base 1. Based on the germline V gene, the CDR1 and CDR2 sequences are MNHEY and SVGAGI. Study-wide findings and limitations: CD4 TCRs associated with the vaccine covered the entire spike protein, and the dominant responses were in regions 160-218 and 743-854. Participants were mostly white British and included more females than males, and it was suggested by the authors that clonal diversity may have been underestimated. The 56-69-year group was small, and its depth increase did not reach significance, likely because of low power. Spike-specific TCR breadth and depth rose significantly after two AZD1222 doses compared with day 0 and with MenACWY recipients. Conclusions about previously exposed vaccinees were limited because only a handful of AZD1222 recipients were SARS-CoV-2 seropositive at baseline. Because no samples from the day 14 peak response were available, repertoires could be characterized only after the peak T cell response. Reportedly, close to half of the unique spike-specific TCRs recognized epitopes lying outside the regions that are mutated in the B.1.351 and B.1.1.7 variants.

The CDR3 regions of human TCRbeta chains were subjected to immunosequencing. Processing in the source paper ran as follows. TCRs in the repertoires were matched against a reference library of SARS-CoV-2-specific TCRs that had been generated with the MIRA antigen-specificity platform. Breadth was defined as the fraction of unique TCRs that were SARS-CoV-2-associated, and depth was defined as the fraction of total T cells that were SARS-CoV-2-associated. Each spike-specific TCR was assigned to its reactive spike region and to a CD4 or CD8 class using the MIRA data. Log10-transformed breadth and depth values were compared by one-way ANOVA with Sidak's multiple comparisons tests. The immuneACCESS repertoire file appears here via TCRdb, limited to in-frame rearrangements. These files lack a portion of the clones; in checked studies, under half of the deficit traces to unresolved V genes, and the cause of the others is not known. V, J and clone size reflect that table, while D and trimming were determined from the DNA. The sample contains more than 100,000 clones, over 90% of them found a single time. The ten top clones hold 4.5% to 6% of the sample.

The sample holds one count of this clone. This clone's antigen is unknown. No much larger clone exists at a distance of one base, and base qualities are not known. The meaning of the sample's time point label: baseline before first vaccination. The vaccinee samples were drawn from two UK trials, COV001 and COV002, one of which was a single-blind randomized controlled phase 2/3 trial testing AZD1222 (ChAdOx1 nCoV-19) in healthy adults. For TCRbeta chain sequencing, PBMC samples were collected from trial participants at day 0 and at day 28 after the second dose. This specimen was peripheral blood, taken on day 0 of AZD1222 vaccination. This TCR came from an adult in good health. The chain links TRBV6-5 with TRBJ2-4, and 12 junctional nucleotides match TRBD2. This receptor carries the CDR3 CASRVTQTSGGVQYF. In nucleotide form, the sequence is TGTGCCAGCAGGGTGACTCAGACTAGCGGGGGAGTTCAGTACTTC.